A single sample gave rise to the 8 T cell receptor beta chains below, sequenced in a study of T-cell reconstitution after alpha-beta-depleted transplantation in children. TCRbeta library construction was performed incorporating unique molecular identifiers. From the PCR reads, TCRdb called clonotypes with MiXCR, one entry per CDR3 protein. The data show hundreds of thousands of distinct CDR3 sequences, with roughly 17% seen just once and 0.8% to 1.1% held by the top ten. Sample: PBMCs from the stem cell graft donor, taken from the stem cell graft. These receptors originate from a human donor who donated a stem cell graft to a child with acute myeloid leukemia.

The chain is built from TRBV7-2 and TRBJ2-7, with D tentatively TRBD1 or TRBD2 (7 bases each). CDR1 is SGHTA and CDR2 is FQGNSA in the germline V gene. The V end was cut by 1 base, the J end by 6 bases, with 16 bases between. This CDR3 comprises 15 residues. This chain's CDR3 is CASSLEISGGGEQYF. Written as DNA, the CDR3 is TGTGCCAGCAGCTTAGAGATATCAGGGGGGGGCGAGCAGTACTTC.

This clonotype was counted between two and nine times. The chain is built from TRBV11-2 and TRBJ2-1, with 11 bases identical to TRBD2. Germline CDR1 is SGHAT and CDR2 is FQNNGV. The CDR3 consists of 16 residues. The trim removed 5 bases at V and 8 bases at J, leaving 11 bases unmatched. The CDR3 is CASSNSGGAGVDEQFF. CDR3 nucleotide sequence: TGTGCCAGCAGCAATAGCGGGGGGGCCGGGGTTGATGAGCAGTTCTTC.

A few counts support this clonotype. The CDR3 DNA reads as TGTGCCAGCAGTTTATCGCCCCTCAGGGCAGTGGGCGGGGAGCTGTTTTTT. Its protein product is CASSLSPLRAVGGELFF. J is TRBJ2-2 and V is TRBV28, with a tentative D call TRBD1 (5 bases). Trimming took 1 base from V and 7 from J, leaving 19 bases between them. The CDR3 extends over 17 amino acids. Germline assignment: CDR1 MDHEN and CDR2 SYDVKM.

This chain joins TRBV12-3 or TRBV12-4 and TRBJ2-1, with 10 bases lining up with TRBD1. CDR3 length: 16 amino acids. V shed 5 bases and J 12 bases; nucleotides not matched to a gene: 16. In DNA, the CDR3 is TGTGCCAGCAGTCAACCGGGACAGGGGTCCGGCAGTGGGCAGTTCTTC. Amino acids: CASSQPGQGSGSGQFF.

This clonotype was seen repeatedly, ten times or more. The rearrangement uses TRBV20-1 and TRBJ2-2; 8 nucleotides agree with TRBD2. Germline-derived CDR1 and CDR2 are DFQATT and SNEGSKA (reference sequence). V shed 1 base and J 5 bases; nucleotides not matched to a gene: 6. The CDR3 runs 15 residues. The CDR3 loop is CSARARGGRTGELFF. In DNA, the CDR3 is TGCAGTGCTAGAGCACGGGGGGGAAGAACCGGGGAGCTGTTTTTT.

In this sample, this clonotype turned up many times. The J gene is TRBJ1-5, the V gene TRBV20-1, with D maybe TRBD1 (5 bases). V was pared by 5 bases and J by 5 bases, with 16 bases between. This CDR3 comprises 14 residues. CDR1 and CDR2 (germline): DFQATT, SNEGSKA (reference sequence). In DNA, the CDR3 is TGCAGTGCTTCCGGGCCAGGGTCATATCAGCCCCAGCATTTT. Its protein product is CSASGPGSYQPQHF.

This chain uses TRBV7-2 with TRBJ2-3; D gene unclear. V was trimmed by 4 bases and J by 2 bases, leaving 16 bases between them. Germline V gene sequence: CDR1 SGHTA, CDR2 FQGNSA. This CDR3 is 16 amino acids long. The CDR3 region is CASSSPPGRTTDTQYF. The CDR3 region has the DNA TGTGCCAGCAGCTCCCCCCCGGGCCGAACCACAGATACGCAGTATTTT.

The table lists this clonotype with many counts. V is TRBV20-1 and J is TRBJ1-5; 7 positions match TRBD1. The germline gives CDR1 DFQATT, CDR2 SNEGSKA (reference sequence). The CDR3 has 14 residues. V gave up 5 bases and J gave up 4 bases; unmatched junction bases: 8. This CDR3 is CSAAGTEKNQPQHF. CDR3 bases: TGCAGTGCTGCCGGGACAGAGAAAAATCAGCCCCAGCATTTT.